This T cell receptor (beta chain) came from a study of blood T cell repertoires in COVID-19. Germline CDR1 and CDR2: LGHNA and YSLEER. The CDR3 is made up of 17 amino acids. Trimming cost V 2 bases and J 3 bases; bases outside gene matches: 9. Authors' processing steps: Amplification with reference gene primers provided the estimates of nucleated cell counts. Generated by immunoSEQ multiplex PCR, the TCRdb table keeps only in-frame clones and is missing some. V and J calls and clone size come straight from that table; D and trimming were deduced from the DNA. This sample has roughly 120,000 clones, with 70% to 85% found just once.

The source is an older man with active or convalescent COVID-19. V and J are TRBV4-3 and TRBJ1-5, with 8 bases that match TRBD1. The source material was peripheral blood. CDR3 nucleotide sequence: TGCGCCAGCAGCCAATGGACAGGGATAGCCCCCAATCAGCCCCAGCATTTT. Residues: CASSQWTGIAPNQPQHF.